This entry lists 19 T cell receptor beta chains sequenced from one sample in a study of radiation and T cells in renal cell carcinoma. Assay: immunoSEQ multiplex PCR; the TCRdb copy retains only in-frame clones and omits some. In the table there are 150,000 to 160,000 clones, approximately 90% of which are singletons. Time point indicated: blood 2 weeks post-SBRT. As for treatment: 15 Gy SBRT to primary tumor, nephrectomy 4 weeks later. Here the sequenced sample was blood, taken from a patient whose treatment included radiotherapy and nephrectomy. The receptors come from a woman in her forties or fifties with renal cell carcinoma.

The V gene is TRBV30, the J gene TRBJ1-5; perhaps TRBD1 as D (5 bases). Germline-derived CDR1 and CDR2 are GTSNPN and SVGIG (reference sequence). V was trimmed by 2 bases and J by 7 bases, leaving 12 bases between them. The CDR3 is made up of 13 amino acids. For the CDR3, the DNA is TGTGCCTGGAGTCTTGGGGGGTACCAGCCCCAGCATTTT. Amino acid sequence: CAWSLGGYQPQHF.

The CDR3: CASSASTGESVYTF. The CDR3 DNA follows: TGTGCCAGCAGCGCAAGCACAGGGGAGTCCGTCTACACCTTC. This chain connects TRBV4-2 to TRBJ1-2; 7 bases line up with TRBD1. CDR1 and CDR2 from the germline V gene are LGHNA and YNFKEQ. This CDR3 is built from 14 residues. The junction had 13 bases not matched to a gene; V was cut back by 5 bases and J by 10 bases.

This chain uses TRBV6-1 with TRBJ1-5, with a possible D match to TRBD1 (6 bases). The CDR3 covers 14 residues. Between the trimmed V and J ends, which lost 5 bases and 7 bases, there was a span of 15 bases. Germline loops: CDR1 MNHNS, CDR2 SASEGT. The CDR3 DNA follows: TGTGCCAGCAGTCGACAGGCGGGGGTACAGCCCCAGCATTTT. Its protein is CASSRQAGVQPQHF.

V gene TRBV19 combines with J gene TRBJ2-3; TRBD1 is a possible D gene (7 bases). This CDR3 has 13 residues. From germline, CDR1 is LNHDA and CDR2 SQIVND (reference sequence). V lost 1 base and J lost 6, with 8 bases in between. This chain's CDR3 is CASSIAGGDTQYF. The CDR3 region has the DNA TGTGCCAGTAGTATAGCAGGGGGGGATACGCAGTATTTT.

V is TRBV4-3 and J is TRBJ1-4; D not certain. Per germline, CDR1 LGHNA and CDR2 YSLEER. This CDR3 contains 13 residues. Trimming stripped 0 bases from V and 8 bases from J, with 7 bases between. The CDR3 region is CASSQERGEKLFF. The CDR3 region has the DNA TGCGCCAGCAGCCAAGAACGTGGCGAAAAACTGTTTTTT.

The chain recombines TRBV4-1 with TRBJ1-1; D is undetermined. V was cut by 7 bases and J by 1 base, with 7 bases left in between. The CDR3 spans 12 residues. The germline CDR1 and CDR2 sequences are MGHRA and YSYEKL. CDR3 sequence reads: CASMSGNTEAFF. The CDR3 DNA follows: TGCGCCAGCATGTCGGGGAACACTGAAGCTTTCTTT.

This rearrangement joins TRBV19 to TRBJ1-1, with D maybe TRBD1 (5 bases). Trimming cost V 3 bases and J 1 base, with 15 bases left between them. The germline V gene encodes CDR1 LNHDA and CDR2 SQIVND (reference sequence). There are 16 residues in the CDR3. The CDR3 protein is CASSIPGRSGNTEAFF. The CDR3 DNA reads TGTGCCAGTAGTATTCCGGGGCGAAGCGGGAACACTGAAGCTTTCTTT.

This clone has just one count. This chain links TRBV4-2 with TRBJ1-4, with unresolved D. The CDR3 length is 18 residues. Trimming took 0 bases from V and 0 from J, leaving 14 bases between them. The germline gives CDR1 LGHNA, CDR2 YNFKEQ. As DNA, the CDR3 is TGTGCCAGCAGCCAAGAACACAGCTACACTTCAACTAATGAAAAACTGTTTTTT. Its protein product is CASSQEHSYTSTNEKLFF.

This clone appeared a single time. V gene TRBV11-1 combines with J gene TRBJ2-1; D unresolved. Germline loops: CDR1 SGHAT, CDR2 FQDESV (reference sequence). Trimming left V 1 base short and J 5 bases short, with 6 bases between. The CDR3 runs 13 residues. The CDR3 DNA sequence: TGTGCCAGCAGCTTAGGACCCAACAATGAGCAGTTCTTC. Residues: CASSLGPNNEQFF.

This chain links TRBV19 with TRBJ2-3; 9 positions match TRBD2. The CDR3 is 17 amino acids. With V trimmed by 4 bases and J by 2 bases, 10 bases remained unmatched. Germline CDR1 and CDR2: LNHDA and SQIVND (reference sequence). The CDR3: CASSSERGAGYTDTQYF. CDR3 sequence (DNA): TGTGCCAGTAGTAGTGAGCGGGGGGCCGGATACACAGATACGCAGTATTTT.

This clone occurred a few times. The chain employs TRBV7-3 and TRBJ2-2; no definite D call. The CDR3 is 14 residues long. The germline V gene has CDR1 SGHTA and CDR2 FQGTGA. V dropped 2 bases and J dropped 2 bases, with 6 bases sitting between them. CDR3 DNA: TGTGCCAGCAGCTTAGACACTAACACCGGGGAGCTGTTTTTT. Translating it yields CASSLDTNTGELFF.

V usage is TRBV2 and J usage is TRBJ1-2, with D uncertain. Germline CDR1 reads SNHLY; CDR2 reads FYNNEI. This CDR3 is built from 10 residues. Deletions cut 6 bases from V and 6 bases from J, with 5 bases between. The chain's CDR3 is CASRANGYTF. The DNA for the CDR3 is TGTGCCAGCAGGGCGAATGGCTACACCTTC. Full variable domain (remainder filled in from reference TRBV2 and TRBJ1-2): EPEVTQTPSHQVTQMGQEVILRCVPISNHLYFYWYRQILGQKVEFLVSFYNNEISEKSEIFDDQFSVERPDGSNFTLKIRSTKLEDSAMYFCASRANGYTFGSGTRLTVV.

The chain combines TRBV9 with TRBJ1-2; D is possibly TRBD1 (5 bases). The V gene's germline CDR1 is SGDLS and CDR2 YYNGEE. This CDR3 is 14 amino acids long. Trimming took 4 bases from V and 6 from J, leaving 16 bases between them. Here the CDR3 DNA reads TGTGCCAGCAGCCTTAACCGGGGCCGGAATGGCTACACCTTC. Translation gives CASSLNRGRNGYTF.

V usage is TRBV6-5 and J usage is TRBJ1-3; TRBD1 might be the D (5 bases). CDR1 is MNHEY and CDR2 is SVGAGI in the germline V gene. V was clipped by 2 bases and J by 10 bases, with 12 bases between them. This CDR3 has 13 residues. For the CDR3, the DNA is TGTGCCAGCAGTTACGAGCAGGGAGGAACCATATATTTT. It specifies CASSYEQGGTIYF.

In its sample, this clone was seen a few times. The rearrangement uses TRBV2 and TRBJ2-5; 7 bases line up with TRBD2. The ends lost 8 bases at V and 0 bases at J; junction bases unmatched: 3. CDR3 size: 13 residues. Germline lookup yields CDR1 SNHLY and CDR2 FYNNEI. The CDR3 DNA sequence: TGTGCCAGCGGGGGGGTGTACCAAGAGACCCAGTACTTC. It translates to CASGGVYQETQYF.

The CDR3 protein is CASQIFATNEKLFF. The CDR3 DNA sequence: TGTGCCAGCCAGATTTTTGCAACTAATGAAAAACTGTTTTTT. V is TRBV2 and J is TRBJ1-4; D unclear. The germline V gene encodes CDR1 SNHLY and CDR2 FYNNEI. CDR3 length equals 14 residues. V dropped 8 bases and J dropped 0 bases, with 10 bases sitting between them.

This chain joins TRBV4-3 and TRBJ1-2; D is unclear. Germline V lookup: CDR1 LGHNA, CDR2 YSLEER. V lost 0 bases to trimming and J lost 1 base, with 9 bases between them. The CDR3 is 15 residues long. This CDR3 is CASSQDISINYGYTF. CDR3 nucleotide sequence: TGCGCCAGCAGCCAAGATATATCAATTAACTATGGCTACACCTTC.

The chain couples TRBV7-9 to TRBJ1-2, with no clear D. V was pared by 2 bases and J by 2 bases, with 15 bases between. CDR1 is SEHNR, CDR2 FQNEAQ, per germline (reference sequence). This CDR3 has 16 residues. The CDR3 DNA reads TGTGCCAGCAGCTTAAGGTTAGGGCAGTTCAACTATGGCTACACCTTC. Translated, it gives CASSLRLGQFNYGYTF.

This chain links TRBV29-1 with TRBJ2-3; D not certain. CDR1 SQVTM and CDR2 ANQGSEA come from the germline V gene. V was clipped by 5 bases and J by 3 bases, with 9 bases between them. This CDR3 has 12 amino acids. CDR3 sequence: CSVLLGTDTQYF. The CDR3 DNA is TGCAGCGTTCTATTGGGAACAGATACGCAGTATTTT.